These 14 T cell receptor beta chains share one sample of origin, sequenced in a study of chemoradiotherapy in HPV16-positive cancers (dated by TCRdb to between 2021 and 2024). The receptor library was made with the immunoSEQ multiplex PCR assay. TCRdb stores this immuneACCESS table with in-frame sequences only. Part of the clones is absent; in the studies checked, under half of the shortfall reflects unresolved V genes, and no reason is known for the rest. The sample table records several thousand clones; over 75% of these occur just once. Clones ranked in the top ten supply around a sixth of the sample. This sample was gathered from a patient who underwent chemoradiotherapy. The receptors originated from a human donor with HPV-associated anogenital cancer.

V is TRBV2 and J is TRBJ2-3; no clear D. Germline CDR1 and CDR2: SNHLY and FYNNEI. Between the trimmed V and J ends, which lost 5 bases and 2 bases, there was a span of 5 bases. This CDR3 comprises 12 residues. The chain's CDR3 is CASSRYTDTQYF. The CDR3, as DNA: TGTGCCAGCAGTAGATACACAGATACGCAGTATTTT.

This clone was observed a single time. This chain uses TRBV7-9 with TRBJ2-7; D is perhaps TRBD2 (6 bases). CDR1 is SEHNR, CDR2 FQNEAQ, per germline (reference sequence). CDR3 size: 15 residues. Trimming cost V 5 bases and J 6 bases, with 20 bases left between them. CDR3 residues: CASSPSTAGPSEQYF. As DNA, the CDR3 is TGTGCCAGCAGCCCGTCGACCGCGGGACCCAGCGAGCAGTACTTC.

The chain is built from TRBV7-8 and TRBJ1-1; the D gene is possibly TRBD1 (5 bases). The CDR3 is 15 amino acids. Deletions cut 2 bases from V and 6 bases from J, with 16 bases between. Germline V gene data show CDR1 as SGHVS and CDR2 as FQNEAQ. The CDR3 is CASSLRQRGDAEAFF. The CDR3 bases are TGTGCCAGCAGCTTACGGCAGCGGGGCGACGCTGAAGCTTTCTTT. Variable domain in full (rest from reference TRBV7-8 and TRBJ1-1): GAGVSQSPRYKVAKRGQDVALRCDPISGHVSLFWYQQALGQGPEFLTYFQNEAQLDKSGLPSDRFFAERPEGSVSTLKIQRTQQEDSAVYLCASSLRQRGDAEAFFGQGTRLTVV.

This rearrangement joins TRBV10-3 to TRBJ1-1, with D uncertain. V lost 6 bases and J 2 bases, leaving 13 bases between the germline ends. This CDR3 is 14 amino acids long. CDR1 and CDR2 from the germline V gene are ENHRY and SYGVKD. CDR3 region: CAISPRDPNTEAFF. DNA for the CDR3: TGTGCCATCAGCCCCCGGGATCCTAACACTGAAGCTTTCTTT.

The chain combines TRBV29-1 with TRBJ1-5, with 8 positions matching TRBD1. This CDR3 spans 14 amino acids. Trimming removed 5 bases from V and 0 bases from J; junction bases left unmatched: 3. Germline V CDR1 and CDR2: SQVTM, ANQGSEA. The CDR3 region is CSVSGGNSNQPQHF. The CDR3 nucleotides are TGCAGCGTTTCAGGGGGCAATAGCAATCAGCCCCAGCATTTT.

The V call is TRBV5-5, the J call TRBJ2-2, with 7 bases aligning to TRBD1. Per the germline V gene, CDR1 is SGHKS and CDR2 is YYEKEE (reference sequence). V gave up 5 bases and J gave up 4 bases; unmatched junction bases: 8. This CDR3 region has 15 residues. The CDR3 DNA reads TGTGCCAGCAGGCCTGGACAGGATCCCACCGGGGAGCTGTTTTTT. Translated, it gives CASRPGQDPTGELFF.

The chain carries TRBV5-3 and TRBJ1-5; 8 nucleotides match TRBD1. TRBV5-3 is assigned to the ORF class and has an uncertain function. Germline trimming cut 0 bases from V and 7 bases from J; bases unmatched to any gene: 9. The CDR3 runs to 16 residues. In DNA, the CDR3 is TGTGCCAGAAGCTTGGGTTATGGACAGGGTCAGCAGCCCCAGCATTTT. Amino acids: CARSLGYGQGQQPQHF.

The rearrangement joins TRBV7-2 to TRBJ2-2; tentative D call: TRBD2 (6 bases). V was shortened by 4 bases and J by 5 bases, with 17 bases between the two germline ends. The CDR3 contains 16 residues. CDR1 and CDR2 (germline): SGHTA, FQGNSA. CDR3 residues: CASSWDLTFLTGELFF. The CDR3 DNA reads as TGTGCCAGCAGCTGGGACTTAACTTTCCTAACCGGGGAGCTGTTTTTT.

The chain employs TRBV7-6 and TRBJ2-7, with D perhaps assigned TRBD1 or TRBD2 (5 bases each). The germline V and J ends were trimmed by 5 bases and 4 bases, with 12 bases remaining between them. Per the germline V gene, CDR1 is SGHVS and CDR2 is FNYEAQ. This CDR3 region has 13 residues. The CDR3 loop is CASSPPGRYEQYF. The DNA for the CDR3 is TGTGCCAGCAGCCCGCCGGGGCGGTACGAGCAGTACTTC.

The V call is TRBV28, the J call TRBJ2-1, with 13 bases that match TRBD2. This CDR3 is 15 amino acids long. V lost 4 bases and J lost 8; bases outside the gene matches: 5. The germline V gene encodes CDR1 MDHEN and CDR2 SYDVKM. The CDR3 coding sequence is TGTGCCAGCAGTTCGGGACTAGCGGGGACCTATGAGCAGTTCTTC. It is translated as CASSSGLAGTYEQFF.

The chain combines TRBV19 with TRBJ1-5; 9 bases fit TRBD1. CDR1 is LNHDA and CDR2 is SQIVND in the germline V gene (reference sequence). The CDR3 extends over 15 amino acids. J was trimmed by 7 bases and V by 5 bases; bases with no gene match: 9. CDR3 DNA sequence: TGTGCCAGTAGTTACGACAGGGGGTTGAGGCAGCCCCAGCATTTT. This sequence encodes CASSYDRGLRQPQHF.

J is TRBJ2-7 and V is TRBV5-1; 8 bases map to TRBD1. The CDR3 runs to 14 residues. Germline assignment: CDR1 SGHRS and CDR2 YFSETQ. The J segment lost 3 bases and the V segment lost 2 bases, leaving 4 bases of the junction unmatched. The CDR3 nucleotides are TGCGCCAGCAGCTTCCAGGGGGCAGGCTACGAGCAGTACTTC. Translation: CASSFQGAGYEQYF.

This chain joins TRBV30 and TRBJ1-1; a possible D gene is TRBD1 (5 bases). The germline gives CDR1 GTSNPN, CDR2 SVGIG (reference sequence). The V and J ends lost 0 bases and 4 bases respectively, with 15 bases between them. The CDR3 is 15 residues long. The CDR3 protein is CAWSVRPRVGTEAFF. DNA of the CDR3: TGTGCCTGGAGTGTACGCCCCAGGGTGGGCACTGAAGCTTTCTTT.

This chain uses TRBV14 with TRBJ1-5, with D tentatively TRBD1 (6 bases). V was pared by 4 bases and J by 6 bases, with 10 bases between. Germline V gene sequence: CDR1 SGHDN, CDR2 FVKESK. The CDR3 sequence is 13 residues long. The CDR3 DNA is TGTGCCAGCAGCCGGGGGCAGGCTCAGCCCCAGCATTTT. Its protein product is CASSRGQAQPQHF.